What follows describes a single TCR beta chain. Its antigen is not identified. This CDR3 is built from 12 residues. Unmatched junction bases numbered 1, after V lost 2 bases and J lost 9 bases. CDR1 is MDHEN and CDR2 is SYDVKM in the germline V gene. The record originates from a study of T cell repertoires in cytomegalovirus infection. Study-wide context: CMV infection and matching HLA type were both indicated by public TCR beta signatures. Broader study findings: CMV-specific HLA-C-restricted TCR beta clonotypes dominated the ex vivo response. Using cumulative public TCR beta family frequency, the authors identified those who carried CMV together with the relevant HLA.

TCRdb used MiXCR to reprocess the reads, holding one entry per CDR3 protein. The data contain 300,000 to 450,000 distinct CDR3 sequences, around 18% of them singletons. Specimen: PBMCs. The receptor was isolated from a human donor in good health (CMV status not recorded). Some clones in this sample may be carry-over from other donors' samples. The J gene is TRBJ2-5, the V gene TRBV28; 9 bases are shared with TRBD2. The CDR3 DNA reads TGTGCCAGCAGTTTAGGCGGGGGGGCCCAGTACTTC. Translated, it gives CASSLGGGAQYF.